The clone carrying this TCR beta chain occurred a few times. What it recognizes is unknown. The identical CDR3 is also encoded by other nucleotide sequences in the sample. The study reverse transcribed the entire isolated RNA, so it sequenced expressed TCRB transcripts. Average reads for naive, central memory and regulatory T cell samples were some 3.9 million. The assay was immunoSEQ multiplex PCR, and TCRdb's table has in-frame clones only and misses some. The data show about 930,000 clones, with under 20% seen just once and 0.02% to 0.03% held by the top ten. The CDR3 runs to 12 residues. The germline V gene encodes CDR1 MNHEY and CDR2 SVGAGI. V was pared by 6 bases and J by 2 bases, with 7 bases between. This entry is derived from a study of beta chain features in type 1 diabetes. Study-level background: Patient and healthy donor groups were alike in age, gender and cell yields.

Study-level findings and limits: Type 1 diabetes patients had TCRB CDR3s that were shorter (moderately but significantly so) in all four CD4+ subsets. PCR might show a preference for shorter templates, equally across patients and controls.

This chain uses TRBV6-5 with TRBJ1-1; D unclear. The material sequenced was naive CD4+ T cells from blood. The receptor comes from a woman aged 18 to 35 in good health. The CDR3 reads CASRVGNTEAFF. Written as DNA, the CDR3 is TGTGCCAGCAGGGTTGGTAACACTGAAGCTTTCTTT.